This record covers a single TCR beta chain. Antigen specificity is unknown. Trimming cost V 0 bases and J 2 bases; bases outside gene matches: 10. Germline CDR1 ENHRY, CDR2 SYGVKD. The CDR3 extends over 19 amino acids. This sample stems from a study of post-analysis software for immune sequencing data. Study-level findings and limits: Higher frequency in patients than in controls was seen for roughly five TRBV segments, with TRBV5-6, TRBV5-1 and TRBV20-1 among them.

TCR beta cDNA libraries had unique molecular identifiers. The yield from roughly 1 to 10 million T cells was around 500,000 cDNA molecules in total. TCRdb used MiXCR to reprocess the PCR reads, holding one entry per CDR3 protein. The sample shows under 200,000 distinct CDR3 sequences, over 25% of them seen only once. Sequences were obtained from blood. This clonotype originated in a girl aged 2-17 years with multiple sclerosis. This chain links TRBV10-3 with TRBJ1-4; 9 bases line up with TRBD1. The CDR3 here is CAISESPGTGRSTNEKLFF. CDR3 bases: TGTGCCATCAGTGAGTCCCCCGGGACAGGGAGGTCGACTAATGAAAAACTGTTTTTT.